This TCR beta chain was found in a study of graft-versus-host responses after intestinal transplantation. Across the study: Every recipient underwent anti-thymocyte globulin induction, then tacrolimus and steroids for approximately 3 years. Study-wide results and caveats: Detected in recipient marrow were GvH clones, some of which were first observed in ileum or blood.

Here immunoSEQ multiplex PCR was the method, and the copy in TCRdb shows in-frame clones only, minus some. The repertoire holds about 90,000 clones, approximately 92% seen once, with roughly 0.3% in the top ten. Of note for this clone: Its cognate antigen is unknown.

Germline assignment: CDR1 SGHDT and CDR2 YYEEEE. There are 14 residues in the CDR3. The V gene lost 0 bases and the J gene lost 1 base, with 7 bases spanning the gap. The sequence derives from a human donor who received an intestinal transplant. The chain has TRBV5-6 and TRBJ2-5, with D perhaps TRBD2 (6 bases). Sequencing used unstimulated CD4+ T cells sorted from spleen or lymph node cells, obtained before intestinal transplant. CDR3 region: CASSLAGLQETQYF. Written as DNA, the CDR3 is TGTGCCAGCAGCTTGGCGGGACTCCAAGAGACCCAGTACTTC.